This T cell receptor beta chain was profiled in a study of T cell repertoires in cytomegalovirus infection. TCRdb analysed the reads with MiXCR anew, one entry per CDR3 protein. There are about 250,000 distinct CDR3 sequences in the sample; about 17% occur only once, and around 43% lies in the top ten. This sequence originates from a human donor in good health (CMV status not recorded). Some clones in this sample may be carry-over from other donors' samples. Sequencing was done on a sample of CD8+ T cells from PBMCs.

The CDR3 sequence is CAISEWGQAPAPQHF. CDR3 nucleotide sequence: TGTGCCATCAGTGAGTGGGGGCAGGCCCCAGCGCCCCAGCATTTT. The chain carries TRBV10-3 and TRBJ1-5; weak D call: TRBD1 (6 bases). This CDR3 comprises 15 residues. The V end was cut by 1 base, the J end by 9 bases, with 16 bases between. Germline CDR1 reads ENHRY; CDR2 reads SYGVKD.